One and the same sample provided the 19 T cell receptor beta chains below, sequenced in a study of T cells in Graves' hyperthyroidism and ophthalmopathy. Amplification of TCR beta CDR3 regions used RNA as the template. The HTBI primer set was used in a first-round RT-PCR of the TCR CDR3. TCRdb reprocessed the multiplex PCR reads via MiXCR and lists one record per CDR3 protein. This repertoire shows roughly 570,000 distinct CDR3 sequences, roughly 46% found once; its top ten account for roughly 8.2%. The sample taken for sequencing was peripheral blood or thyroid tissue (not recorded which). These receptor sequences come from a woman aged 18 to 35 with Graves' hyperthyroidism.

This clonotype was picked up a small number of times. The chain recombines TRBV12-3 or TRBV12-4 with TRBJ2-3; no reliable D call. This CDR3 comprises 14 residues. V shed 3 bases and J shed 6 bases, with 13 bases lying between them. As DNA, the CDR3 is TGTGCCAGCAGTTTGCACCCCGCGGAGGATACGCAGTATTTT. Translating gives CASSLHPAEDTQYF.

This clonotype was recorded only once. The chain couples TRBV5-5 to TRBJ1-5, with 7 bases matching TRBD1. V gave up 3 bases and J gave up 4 bases; unmatched junction bases: 7. The CDR3 has 15 amino acids. Germline CDR1 and CDR2: SGHKS and YYEKEE (reference sequence). The CDR3 nucleotides read TGTGCCAGCAGCTCGTTACAGGGGAGAAATCAGCCCCAGCATTTT. This encodes CASSSLQGRNQPQHF.

This clonotype has at least ten counts. J is TRBJ2-7 and V is TRBV20-1, with no clear D. The CDR3 runs 15 residues. Per germline, CDR1 DFQATT and CDR2 SNEGSKA (reference sequence). V was shortened by 1 base and J by 2 bases, with 15 bases between the two germline ends. The CDR3 region has the DNA TGCAGTGCTAGAGCCCGGTTGGGCCTCACCTACGAGCAGTACTTC. Protein sequence: CSARARLGLTYEQYF.

DNA of the CDR3: TGTGCCACCAGTGATTTCGGCGGTGGCGTGCAGTACTTC. Protein product: CATSDFGGGVQYF. The chain couples TRBV24-1 to TRBJ2-7; no clear D. Germline V lookup: CDR1 KGHDR, CDR2 SFDVKD. The V end was cut by 1 base, the J end by 9 bases, with 12 bases between. The CDR3 consists of 13 residues.

This clonotype was detected many times. The chain joins TRBV5-1 to TRBJ2-5, with D possibly being TRBD2 (5 bases). Per germline, CDR1 SGHRS and CDR2 YFSETQ. V lost 4 bases and J 5 bases, leaving 15 bases between the germline ends. This CDR3 spans 14 amino acids. CDR3 bases: TGCGCCAGCAGCCCGGCGGGTGTCTGGGAGACCCAGTACTTC. Residues: CASSPAGVWETQYF.

Worth noting for this clonotype: This may be a read error: a much more frequent sequence differs by one nucleotide. The chain combines TRBV20-1 with TRBJ2-2; the D gene is possibly TRBD2 (5 bases). Trimming removed 0 bases from V and 4 bases from J, with 15 bases in between. The germline V gene has CDR1 DFQATT and CDR2 SNEGSKA (reference sequence). This CDR3 region has 16 residues. The CDR3 here is CSARDLANSSTGELFF. The CDR3 coding sequence is TGCAGTGCTAGAGATTTAGCGAATTCGAGCACCGGGGAGCTGTTTTTT.

V usage is TRBV20-1 and J usage is TRBJ2-7; possible D gene TRBD1, 6 bases. The CDR3 consists of 15 residues. Germline loops: CDR1 DFQATT, CDR2 SNEGSKA (reference sequence). Trimming stripped 2 bases from V and 0 bases from J, with 14 bases between. The CDR3 DNA reads as TGCAGTGCTAGATTTAGGCTAGGGGGCTCCTACGAGCAGTACTTC. Its protein product is CSARFRLGGSYEQYF.

This clonotype turned up a few times. The chain uses TRBV24-1 and TRBJ2-3; 7 nucleotides agree with TRBD1. The CDR3 sequence is 16 residues long. The V gene's germline CDR1 is KGHDR and CDR2 SFDVKD. Trimming took 5 bases from V and 1 from J; bases not matched to a gene: 8. In DNA form, the CDR3 reads TGTGCCACCAGTGGGGACAGCAGGAGACGCACAGATACGCAGTATTTT. Translation gives CATSGDSRRRTDTQYF.

The chain links TRBV2 to TRBJ1-2, with 12 bases fitting TRBD1. The germline V gene has CDR1 SNHLY and CDR2 FYNNEI. The trim removed 8 bases at V and 6 bases at J, leaving 10 bases unmatched. This CDR3 spans 15 amino acids. The CDR3 DNA is TGTGCCAGCTCACCAGGGACAGGGGGCGTGGATGGCTACACCTTC. Its protein is CASSPGTGGVDGYTF.

The chain joins TRBV11-1 to TRBJ2-1; 7 positions agree with TRBD2. Unmatched junction bases numbered 8, after V lost 5 bases and J lost 1 base. The V gene's germline CDR1 is SGHAT and CDR2 FQDESV (reference sequence). The CDR3 is 16 residues long. The CDR3 bases are TGTGCCAGCAGCCCCGGGGAGGGACCTTCCTACAATGAGCAGTTCTTC. Its translation is CASSPGEGPSYNEQFF.

This clonotype has a handful of counts. The chain employs TRBV29-1 and TRBJ2-3; 9 positions match TRBD2. V shed 4 bases, J shed 3 bases, and the junction held 11 bases outside the gene matches. Germline V CDR1 and CDR2: SQVTM, ANQGSEA. CDR3 size: 16 residues. The CDR3: CSVGLAGWIETDTQYF. DNA of the CDR3: TGCAGCGTTGGTCTAGCGGGGTGGATTGAAACAGATACGCAGTATTTT.

J is TRBJ1-2 and V is TRBV24-1, with D maybe TRBD1 (5 bases). This CDR3 is built from 14 residues. Germline V gene data show CDR1 as KGHDR and CDR2 as SFDVKD. V lost 3 bases, J lost 4 bases, and 11 bases lay in between. The CDR3 is CATSDETGGYGYTF. The CDR3 DNA reads TGTGCCACCAGTGATGAGACGGGGGGCTATGGCTACACCTTC.

CDR3 DNA: TGTGCCAGCTTAAGGGGCCCTCAACAGCAGTACTTC. Protein product: CASLRGPQQQYF. V and J are TRBV2 and TRBJ2-7; possible D gene TRBD1, 5 bases. V gave up 8 bases and J gave up 8 bases, with 16 bases separating them. Germline V gene sequence: CDR1 SNHLY, CDR2 FYNNEI. The CDR3 spans 12 residues.

The rearrangement joins TRBV7-9 to TRBJ2-5; 12 bases fit TRBD2. Germline V gene lookup returns CDR1 SEHNR and CDR2 FQNEAQ (reference sequence). The CDR3 covers 15 residues. V was clipped by 4 bases and J by 5 bases; unmatched bases: 5. The CDR3 DNA is TGTGCCAGCAGCTCCCGTGGACTAGCGGGGGAGACCCAGTACTTC. Its protein is CASSSRGLAGETQYF.

J is TRBJ2-7 and V is TRBV20-1; 9 nucleotides line up with TRBD2. V dropped 4 bases and J dropped 1; count of bases not matched to a gene: 11. The V gene's germline CDR1 is DFQATT and CDR2 SNEGSKA (reference sequence). The CDR3 runs 16 residues. The CDR3 loop reads CSATIAGAGRSYEQYF. CDR3 bases: TGCAGTGCTACAATAGCGGGAGCCGGGAGGTCCTACGAGCAGTACTTC.

CDR3 residues: CSVEITGEPEAFF. For the CDR3, the DNA is TGCAGCGTTGAAATTACAGGGGAACCTGAAGCTTTCTTT. The rearrangement joins TRBV29-1 to TRBJ1-1, with 7 bases that match TRBD1. Per germline, CDR1 SQVTM and CDR2 ANQGSEA. Trimming at V came to 2 bases and at J to 6 bases, leaving 6 bases not matched to a gene. CDR3 length: 13 residues.

This clonotype was detected ten times or more. This chain uses TRBV9 with TRBJ2-2; 8 positions agree with TRBD1. Germline CDR1 reads SGDLS; CDR2 reads YYNGEE. J gave up 5 bases and V 2 bases, and 2 bases lay outside the gene matches. The CDR3 is 14 residues long. CDR3 sequence reads: CASSVGQATGELFF. CDR3 DNA: TGTGCCAGCAGCGTGGGACAGGCAACCGGGGAGCTGTTTTTT. Drawing the rest from reference TRBV9 and TRBJ2-2, the complete variable domain is DSGVTQTPKHLITATGQRVTLRCSPRSGDLSVYWYQQSLDQGLQFLIQYYNGEERAKGNILERFSAQQFPDLHSELNLSSLELGDSALYFCASSVGQATGELFFGEGSRLTVL.

A word on this clonotype: A much larger clone is a single base away; this may be a read error. This rearrangement joins TRBV5-4 to TRBJ2-5; D gene unclear. The CDR3 consists of 12 residues. Germline-derived CDR1 and CDR2 are SGHNT and YYREEE (reference sequence). The germline V and J ends were trimmed by 6 bases and 8 bases, with 14 bases remaining between them. CDR3 bases: TGTGCCAGCAACGCCTGGGCTGGTACCCAGTACTTC. Amino acids: CASNAWAGTQYF. The whole variable domain, filled in from reference TRBV5-4 and TRBJ2-5, reads ETGVTQSPTHLIKTRGQQVTLRCSSQSGHNTVSWYQQALGQGPQFIFQYYREEENGRGNFPPRFSGLQFPNYSSELNVNALELDDSALYLCASNAWAGTQYFGPGTRLLVL.

Concerning this clonotype itself: This may arise from a read error, as a much more abundant clone is one base away. The V and J genes are TRBV2 and TRBJ1-2, with no clear D. CDR1 is SNHLY, CDR2 FYNNEI, per germline. This CDR3 region has 14 residues. CDR3 DNA sequence: TGTGCCAGCAGCCCCCCCCGCGTGGACTATGGCCACACCTTC. Amino acids: CASSPPRVDYGHTF.